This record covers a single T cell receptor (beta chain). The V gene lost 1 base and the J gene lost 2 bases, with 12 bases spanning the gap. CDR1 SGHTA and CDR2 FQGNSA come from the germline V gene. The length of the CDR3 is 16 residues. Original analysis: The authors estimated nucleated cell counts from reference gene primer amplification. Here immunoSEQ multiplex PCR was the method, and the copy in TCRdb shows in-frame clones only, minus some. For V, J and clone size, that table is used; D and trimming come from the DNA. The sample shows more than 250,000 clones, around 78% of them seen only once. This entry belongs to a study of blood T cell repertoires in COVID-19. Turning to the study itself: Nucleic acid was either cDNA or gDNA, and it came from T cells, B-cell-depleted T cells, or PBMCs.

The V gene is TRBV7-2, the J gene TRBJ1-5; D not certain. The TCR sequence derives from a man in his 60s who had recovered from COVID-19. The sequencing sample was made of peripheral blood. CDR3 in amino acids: CASSLGLRGGNQPQHF. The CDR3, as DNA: TGTGCCAGCAGCTTAGGTCTTCGGGGAGGCAATCAGCCCCAGCATTTT.